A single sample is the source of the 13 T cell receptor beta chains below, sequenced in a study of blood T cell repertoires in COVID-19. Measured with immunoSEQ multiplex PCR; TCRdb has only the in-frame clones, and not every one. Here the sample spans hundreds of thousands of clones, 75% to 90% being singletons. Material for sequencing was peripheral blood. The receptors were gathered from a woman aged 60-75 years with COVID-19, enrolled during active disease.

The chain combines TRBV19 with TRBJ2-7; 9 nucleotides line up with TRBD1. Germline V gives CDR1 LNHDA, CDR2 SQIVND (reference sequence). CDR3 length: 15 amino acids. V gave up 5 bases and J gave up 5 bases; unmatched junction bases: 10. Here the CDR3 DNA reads TGTGCCAGTAGTGGACCGGGACAGGGATCCGACGAGCAGTACTTC. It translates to CASSGPGQGSDEQYF.

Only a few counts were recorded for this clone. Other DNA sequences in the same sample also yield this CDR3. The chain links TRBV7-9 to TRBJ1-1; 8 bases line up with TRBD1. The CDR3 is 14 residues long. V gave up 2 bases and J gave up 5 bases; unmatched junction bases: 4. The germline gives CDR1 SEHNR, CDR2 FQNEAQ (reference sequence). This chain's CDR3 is CASSLQGARTEAFF. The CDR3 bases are TGTGCCAGCAGCTTACAGGGGGCACGGACTGAAGCTTTCTTT.

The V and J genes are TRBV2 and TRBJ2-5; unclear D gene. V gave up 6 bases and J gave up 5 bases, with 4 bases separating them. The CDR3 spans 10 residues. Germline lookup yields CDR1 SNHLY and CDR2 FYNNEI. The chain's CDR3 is CASSRETQYF. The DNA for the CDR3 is TGTGCCAGCAGCAGGGAGACCCAGTACTTC.

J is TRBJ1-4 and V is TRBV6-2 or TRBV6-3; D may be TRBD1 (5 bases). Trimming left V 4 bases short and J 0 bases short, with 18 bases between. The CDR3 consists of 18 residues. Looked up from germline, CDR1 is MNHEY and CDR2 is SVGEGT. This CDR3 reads CASSSSSRDSATNEKLFF. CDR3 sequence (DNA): TGTGCCAGCAGTTCTTCTTCGAGGGACTCCGCAACTAATGAAAAACTGTTTTTT.

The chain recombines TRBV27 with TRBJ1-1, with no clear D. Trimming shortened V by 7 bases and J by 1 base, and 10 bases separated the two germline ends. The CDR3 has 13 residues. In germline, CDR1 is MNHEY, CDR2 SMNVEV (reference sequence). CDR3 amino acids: CASKLARNTEAFF. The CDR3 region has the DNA TGTGCCAGCAAACTTGCTCGGAACACTGAAGCTTTCTTT.

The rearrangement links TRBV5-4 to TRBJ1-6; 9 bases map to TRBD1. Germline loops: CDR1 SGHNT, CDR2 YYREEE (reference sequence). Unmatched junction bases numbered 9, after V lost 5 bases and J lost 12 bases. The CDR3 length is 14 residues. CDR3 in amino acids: CASSRTGVWEPLHF. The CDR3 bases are TGTGCCAGCAGTCGGACAGGGGTTTGGGAACCCCTCCACTTT.

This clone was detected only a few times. For the CDR3, the DNA is TGTGCCACCAGCAGAGATCTCGGGTCTACCAATCAGCCCCAGCATTTT. Protein sequence: CATSRDLGSTNQPQHF. The chain has TRBV15 and TRBJ1-5; the D is unclear. V gave up 0 bases and J gave up 3 bases, with 12 bases separating them. The CDR3 loop spans 16 amino acids. The germline CDR1 and CDR2 sequences are LNHNV and YYDKDF (reference sequence).

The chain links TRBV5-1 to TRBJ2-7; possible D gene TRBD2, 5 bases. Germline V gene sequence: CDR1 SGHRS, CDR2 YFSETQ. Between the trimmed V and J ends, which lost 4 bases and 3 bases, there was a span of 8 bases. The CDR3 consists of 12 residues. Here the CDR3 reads CASSPGIYEQYF. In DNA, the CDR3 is TGCGCCAGCAGCCCCGGGATCTACGAGCAGTACTTC. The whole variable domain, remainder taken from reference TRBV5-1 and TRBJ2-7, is KAGVTQTPRYLIKTRGQQVTLSCSPISGHRSVSWYQQTPGQGLQFLFEYFSETQRNKGNFPGRFSGRQFSNSRSEMNVSTLELGDSALYLCASSPGIYEQYFGPGTRLTVT.

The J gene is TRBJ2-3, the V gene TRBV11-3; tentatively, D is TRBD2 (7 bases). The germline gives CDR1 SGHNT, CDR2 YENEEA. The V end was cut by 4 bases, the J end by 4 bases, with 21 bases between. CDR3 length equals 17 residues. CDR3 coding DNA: TGTGCCAGCAGCTGGGGAAGGGGGGGATCAGTACCAGATACGCAGTATTTT. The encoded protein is CASSWGRGGSVPDTQYF.

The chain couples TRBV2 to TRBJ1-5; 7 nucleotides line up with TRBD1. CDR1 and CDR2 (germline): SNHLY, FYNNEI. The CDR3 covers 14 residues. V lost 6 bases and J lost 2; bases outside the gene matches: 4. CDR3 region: CASSDTGGNQPQHF. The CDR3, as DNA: TGTGCCAGCAGCGACACAGGGGGCAATCAGCCCCAGCATTTT.

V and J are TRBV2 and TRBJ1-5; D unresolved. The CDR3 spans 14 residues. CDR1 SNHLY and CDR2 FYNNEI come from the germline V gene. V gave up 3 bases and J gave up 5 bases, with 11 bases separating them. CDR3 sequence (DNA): TGTGCCAGCAGTGACGTGATAGAGTATCAGCCCCAGCATTTT. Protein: CASSDVIEYQPQHF.

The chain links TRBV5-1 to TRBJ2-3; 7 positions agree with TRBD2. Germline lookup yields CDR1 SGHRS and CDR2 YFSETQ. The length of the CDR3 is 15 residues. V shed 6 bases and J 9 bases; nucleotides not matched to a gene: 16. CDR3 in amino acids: CASMLADPSIGTQYF. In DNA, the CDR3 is TGCGCCAGCATGCTAGCGGACCCATCTATAGGCACGCAGTATTTT.

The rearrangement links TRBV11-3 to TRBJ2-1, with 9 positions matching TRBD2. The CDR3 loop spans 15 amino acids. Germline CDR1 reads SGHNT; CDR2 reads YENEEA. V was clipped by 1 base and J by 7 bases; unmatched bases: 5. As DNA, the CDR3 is TGTGCCAGCAGCTTAGGCGGGGGGGCCCGTAATGAGCAGTTCTTC. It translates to CASSLGGGARNEQFF.